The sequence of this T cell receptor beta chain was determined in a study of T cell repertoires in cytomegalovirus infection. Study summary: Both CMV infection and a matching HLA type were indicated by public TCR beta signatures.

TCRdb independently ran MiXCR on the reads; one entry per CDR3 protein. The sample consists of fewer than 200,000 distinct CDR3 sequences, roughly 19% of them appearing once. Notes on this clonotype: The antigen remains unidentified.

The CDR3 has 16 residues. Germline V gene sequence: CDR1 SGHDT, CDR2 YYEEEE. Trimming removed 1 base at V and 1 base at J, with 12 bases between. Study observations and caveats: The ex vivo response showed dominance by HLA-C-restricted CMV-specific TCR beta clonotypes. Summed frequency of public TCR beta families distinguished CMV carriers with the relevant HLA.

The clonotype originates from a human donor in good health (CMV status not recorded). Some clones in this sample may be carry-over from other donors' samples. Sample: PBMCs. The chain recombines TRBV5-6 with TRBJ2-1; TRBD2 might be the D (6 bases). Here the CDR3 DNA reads TGTGCCAGCAGCTTGAAAAGCGGGTTATCCTACAATGAGCAGTTCTTC. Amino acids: CASSLKSGLSYNEQFF.